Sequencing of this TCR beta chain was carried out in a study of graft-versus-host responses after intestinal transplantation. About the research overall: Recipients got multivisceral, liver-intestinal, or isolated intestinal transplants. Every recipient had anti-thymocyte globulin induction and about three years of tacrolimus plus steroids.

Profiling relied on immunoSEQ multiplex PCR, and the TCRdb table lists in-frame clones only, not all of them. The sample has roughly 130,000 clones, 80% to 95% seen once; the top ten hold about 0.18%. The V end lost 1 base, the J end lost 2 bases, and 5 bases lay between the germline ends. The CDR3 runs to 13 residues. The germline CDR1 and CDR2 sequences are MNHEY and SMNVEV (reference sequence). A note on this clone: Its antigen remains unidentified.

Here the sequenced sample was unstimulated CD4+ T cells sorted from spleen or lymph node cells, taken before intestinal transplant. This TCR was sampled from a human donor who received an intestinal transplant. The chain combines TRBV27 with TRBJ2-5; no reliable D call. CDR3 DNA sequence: TGTGCCAGCAGTTTATTTGGGCAAGAGACCCAGTACTTC. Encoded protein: CASSLFGQETQYF.